This T cell receptor beta chain was sequenced for a study of blood T cell repertoires in COVID-19. Across the whole study: From T cells, B-cell-depleted T cells, or PBMCs came the material, which was cDNA or gDNA.

Seattle's enrolled individuals joined amid active infection and were then monitored longitudinally. This clone has just one count. The CDR3 has 14 amino acids. CDR1 and CDR2 from the germline V gene are SQVTM and ANQGSEA. Trimming left V 4 bases short and J 1 base short, with 13 bases between. This table comes from immunoSEQ multiplex PCR, and its TCRdb copy is limited to in-frame clones, with some not included. The sample contains about 200,000 clones, around 76% of which appear only once. This TCR came from a woman aged 55-75 years with COVID-19, enrolled during active disease. V usage is TRBV29-1 and J usage is TRBJ1-1; D is unresolved. Sequencing input: peripheral blood. CDR3 coding DNA: TGCAGCGTTGTAAGGACTTCTAGGAACACTGAAGCTTTCTTT. Translating it yields CSVVRTSRNTEAFF.